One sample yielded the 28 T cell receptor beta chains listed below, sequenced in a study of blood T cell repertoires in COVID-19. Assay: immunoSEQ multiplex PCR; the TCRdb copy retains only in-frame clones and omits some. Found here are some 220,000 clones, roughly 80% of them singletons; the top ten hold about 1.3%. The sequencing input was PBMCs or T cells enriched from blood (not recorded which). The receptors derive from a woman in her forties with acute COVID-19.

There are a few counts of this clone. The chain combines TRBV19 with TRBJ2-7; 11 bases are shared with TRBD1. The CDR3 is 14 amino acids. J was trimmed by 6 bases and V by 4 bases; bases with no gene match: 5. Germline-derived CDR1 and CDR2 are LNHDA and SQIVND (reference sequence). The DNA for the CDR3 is TGTGCCAGTAGTAGGACAGGGGGCCAGGGCGAGCAGTACTTC. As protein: CASSRTGGQGEQYF. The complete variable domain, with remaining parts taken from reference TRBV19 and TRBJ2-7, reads DGGITQSPKYLFRKEGQNVTLSCEQNLNHDAMYWYRQDPGQGLRLIYYSQIVNDFQKGDIAEGYSVSREKKESFPLTVTSAQKNPTAFYLCASSRTGGQGEQYFGPGTRLTVT.

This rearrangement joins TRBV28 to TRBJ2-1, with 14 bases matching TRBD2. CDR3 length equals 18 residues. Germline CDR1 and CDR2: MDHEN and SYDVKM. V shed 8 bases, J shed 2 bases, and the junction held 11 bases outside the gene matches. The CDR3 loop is CASWTGTSGRSAYNEQFF. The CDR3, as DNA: TGTGCCAGCTGGACCGGGACTAGCGGGAGATCGGCCTACAATGAGCAGTTCTTC. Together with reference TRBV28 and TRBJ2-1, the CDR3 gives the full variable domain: DVKVTQSSRYLVKRTGEKVFLECVQDMDHENMFWYRQDPGLGLRLIYFSYDVKMKEKGDIPEGYSVSREKKERFSLILESASTNQTSMYLCASWTGTSGRSAYNEQFFGPGTRLTVL.

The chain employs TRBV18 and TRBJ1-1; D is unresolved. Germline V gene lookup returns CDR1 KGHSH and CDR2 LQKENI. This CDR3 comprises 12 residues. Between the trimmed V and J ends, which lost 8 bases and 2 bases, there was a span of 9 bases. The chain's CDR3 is CASGEINTEAFF. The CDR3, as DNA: TGTGCCAGCGGAGAGATCAACACTGAAGCTTTCTTT.

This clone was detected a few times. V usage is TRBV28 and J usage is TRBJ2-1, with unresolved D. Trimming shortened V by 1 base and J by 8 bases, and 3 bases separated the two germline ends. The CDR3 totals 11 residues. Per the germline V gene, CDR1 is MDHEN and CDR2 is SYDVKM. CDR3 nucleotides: TGTGCCAGCAGTTTATTCGATGAGCAGTTCTTC. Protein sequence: CASSLFDEQFF.

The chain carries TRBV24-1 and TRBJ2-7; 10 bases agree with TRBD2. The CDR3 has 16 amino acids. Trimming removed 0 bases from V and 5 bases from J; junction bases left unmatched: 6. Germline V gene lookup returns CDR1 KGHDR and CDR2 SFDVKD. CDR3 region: CATSDLSSGGRNEQYF. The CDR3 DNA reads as TGTGCCACCAGTGATTTGAGTAGCGGGGGGCGCAACGAGCAGTACTTC.

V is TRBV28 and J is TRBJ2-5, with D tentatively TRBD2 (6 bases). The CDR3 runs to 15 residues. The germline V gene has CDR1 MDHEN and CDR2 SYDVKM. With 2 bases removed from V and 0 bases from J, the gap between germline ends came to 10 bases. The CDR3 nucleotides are TGTGCCAGCAGTTTACTGGCGGGATACCAAGAGACCCAGTACTTC. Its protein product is CASSLLAGYQETQYF.

The CDR3 sequence is CASSLLTGGIYGYTF. The CDR3 DNA reads as TGTGCCAGTAGTTTACTGACAGGGGGCATCTATGGCTACACCTTC. J is TRBJ1-2 and V is TRBV19; 10 positions agree with TRBD1. J was trimmed by 4 bases and V by 5 bases; bases with no gene match: 7. Germline assignment: CDR1 LNHDA and CDR2 SQIVND (reference sequence). The CDR3 consists of 15 residues.

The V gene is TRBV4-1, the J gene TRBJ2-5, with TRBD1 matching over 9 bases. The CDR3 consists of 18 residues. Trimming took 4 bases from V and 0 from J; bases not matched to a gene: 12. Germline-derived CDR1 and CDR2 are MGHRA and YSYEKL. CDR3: CASSRGAGTGHYQETQYF. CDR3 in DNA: TGCGCCAGCAGCCGAGGGGCTGGGACAGGGCATTACCAAGAGACCCAGTACTTC.

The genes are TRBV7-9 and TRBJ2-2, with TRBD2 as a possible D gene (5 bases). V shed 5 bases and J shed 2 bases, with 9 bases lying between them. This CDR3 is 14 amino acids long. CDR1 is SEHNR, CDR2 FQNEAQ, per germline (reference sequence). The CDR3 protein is CASSPDYNTGELFF. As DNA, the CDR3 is TGTGCCAGCAGCCCCGACTACAACACCGGGGAGCTGTTTTTT. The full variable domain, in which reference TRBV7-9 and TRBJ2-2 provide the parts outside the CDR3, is DTGVSQNPRHKITKRGQNVTFRCDPISEHNRLYWYRQTLGQGPEFLTYFQNEAQLEKSRLLSDRFSAERPKGSFSTLEIQRTEQGDSAMYLCASSPDYNTGELFFGEGSRLTVL.

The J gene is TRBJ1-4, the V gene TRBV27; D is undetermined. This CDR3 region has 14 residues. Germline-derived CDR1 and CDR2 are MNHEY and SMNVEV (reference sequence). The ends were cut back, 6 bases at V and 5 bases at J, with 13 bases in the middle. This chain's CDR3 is CASSPRSRNEKLFF. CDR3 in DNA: TGTGCCAGCAGCCCCCGGAGTAGGAATGAAAAACTGTTTTTT.

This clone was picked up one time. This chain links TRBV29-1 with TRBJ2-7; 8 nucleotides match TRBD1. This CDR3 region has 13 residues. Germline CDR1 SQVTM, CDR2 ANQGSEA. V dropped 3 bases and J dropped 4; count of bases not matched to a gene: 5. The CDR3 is CSVEKDRGYEQYF. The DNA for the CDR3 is TGCAGCGTTGAGAAAGACAGGGGTTACGAGCAGTACTTC.

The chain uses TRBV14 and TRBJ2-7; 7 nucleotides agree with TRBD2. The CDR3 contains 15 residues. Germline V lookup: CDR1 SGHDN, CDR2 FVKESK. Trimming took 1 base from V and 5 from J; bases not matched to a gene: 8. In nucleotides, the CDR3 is TGTGCCAGCAGCCAAGTAGGAGGGAGGGCGGACGAGCAGTACTTC. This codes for CASSQVGGRADEQYF.

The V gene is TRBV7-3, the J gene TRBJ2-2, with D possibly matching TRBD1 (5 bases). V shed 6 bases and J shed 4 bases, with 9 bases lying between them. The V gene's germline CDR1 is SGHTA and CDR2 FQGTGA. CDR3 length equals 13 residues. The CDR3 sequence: CASSFQGTGELFF. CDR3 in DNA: TGTGCCAGCAGTTTTCAGGGCACCGGGGAGCTGTTTTTT.

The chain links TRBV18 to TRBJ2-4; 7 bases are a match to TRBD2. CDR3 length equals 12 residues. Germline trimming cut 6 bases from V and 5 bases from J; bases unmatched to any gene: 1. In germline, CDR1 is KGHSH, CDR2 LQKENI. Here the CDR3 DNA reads TGTGCCAGCTCCCGGGGGGAAAACATTCAGTACTTC. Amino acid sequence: CASSRGENIQYF.

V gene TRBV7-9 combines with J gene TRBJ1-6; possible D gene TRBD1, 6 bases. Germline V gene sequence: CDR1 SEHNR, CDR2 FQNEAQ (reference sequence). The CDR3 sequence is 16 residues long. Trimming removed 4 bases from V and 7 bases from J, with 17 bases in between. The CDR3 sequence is CASSYSHQGYNSPLHF. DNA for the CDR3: TGTGCCAGCAGCTACTCCCATCAGGGGTACAATTCACCCCTCCACTTT.

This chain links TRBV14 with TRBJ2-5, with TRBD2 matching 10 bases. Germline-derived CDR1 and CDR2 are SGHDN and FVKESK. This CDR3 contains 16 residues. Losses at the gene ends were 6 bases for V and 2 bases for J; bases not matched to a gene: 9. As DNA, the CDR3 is TGTGCCAGCAGTGTTACCGCACTAGCGGGGCAAGAGACCCAGTACTTC. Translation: CASSVTALAGQETQYF.

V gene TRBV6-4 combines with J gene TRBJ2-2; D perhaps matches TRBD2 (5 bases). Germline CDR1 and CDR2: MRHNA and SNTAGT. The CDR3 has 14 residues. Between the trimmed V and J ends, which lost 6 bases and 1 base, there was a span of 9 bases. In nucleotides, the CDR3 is TGTGCCAGCAGCCTGGACTGGAACACCGGGGAGCTGTTTTTT. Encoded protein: CASSLDWNTGELFF.

The CDR3 DNA follows: TGTGCCAGCAGCGTGGGACAGGGCATTTACACTGAAGCTTTCTTT. Translation: CASSVGQGIYTEAFF. This sequence joins TRBV11-3 and TRBJ1-1, with 9 bases lining up with TRBD1. The V and J ends lost 5 bases and 3 bases, in that order; junction bases with no gene match: 7. The CDR3 is 15 amino acids. Germline CDR1 is SGHNT and CDR2 is YENEEA. Full variable domain (missing parts from reference TRBV11-3 and TRBJ1-1): EAGVVQSPRYKIIEKKQPVAFWCNPISGHNTLYWYLQNLGQGPELLIRYENEEAVDDSQLPKDRFSAERLKGVDSTLKIQPAELGDSAVYLCASSVGQGIYTEAFFGQGTRLTVV.

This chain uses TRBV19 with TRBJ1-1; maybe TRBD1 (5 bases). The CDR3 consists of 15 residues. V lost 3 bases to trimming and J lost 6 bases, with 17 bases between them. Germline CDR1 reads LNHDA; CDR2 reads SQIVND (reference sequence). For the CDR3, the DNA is TGTGCCAGTAGTATCCGGGGTACCGGGGGAGCTGAAGCTTTCTTT. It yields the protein CASSIRGTGGAEAFF.

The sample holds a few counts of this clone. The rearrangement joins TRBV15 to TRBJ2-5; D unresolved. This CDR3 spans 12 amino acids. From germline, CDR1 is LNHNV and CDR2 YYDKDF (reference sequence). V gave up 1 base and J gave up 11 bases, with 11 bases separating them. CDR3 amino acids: CATSRATPSQYF. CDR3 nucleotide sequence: TGTGCCACCAGCAGAGCCACCCCTAGTCAGTACTTC.

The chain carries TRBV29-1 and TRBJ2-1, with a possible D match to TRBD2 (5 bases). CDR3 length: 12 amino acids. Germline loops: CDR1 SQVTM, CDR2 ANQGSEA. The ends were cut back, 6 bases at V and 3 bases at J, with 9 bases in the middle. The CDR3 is CSVKDFYNEQFF. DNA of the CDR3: TGCAGCGTGAAGGACTTCTACAATGAGCAGTTCTTC.

CDR3 in DNA: TGTGCCACCCTAAGCCTACGATACGAGCAGTACTTC. It is translated as CATLSLRYEQYF. The chain couples TRBV27 to TRBJ2-7; D call uncertain. V was cut by 10 bases and J by 4 bases, with 14 bases left in between. The CDR3 sequence is 12 residues long. The germline V gene encodes CDR1 MNHEY and CDR2 SMNVEV (reference sequence).

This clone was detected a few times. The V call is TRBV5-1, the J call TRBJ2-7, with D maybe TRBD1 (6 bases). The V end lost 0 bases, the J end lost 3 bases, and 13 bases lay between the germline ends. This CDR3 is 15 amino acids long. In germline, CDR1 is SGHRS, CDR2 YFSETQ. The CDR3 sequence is CASSLEDRNFYEQYF. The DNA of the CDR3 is TGCGCCAGCAGCTTGGAGGACAGAAACTTCTACGAGCAGTACTTC. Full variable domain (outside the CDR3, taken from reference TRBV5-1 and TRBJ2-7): KAGVTQTPRYLIKTRGQQVTLSCSPISGHRSVSWYQQTPGQGLQFLFEYFSETQRNKGNFPGRFSGRQFSNSRSEMNVSTLELGDSALYLCASSLEDRNFYEQYFGPGTRLTVT.

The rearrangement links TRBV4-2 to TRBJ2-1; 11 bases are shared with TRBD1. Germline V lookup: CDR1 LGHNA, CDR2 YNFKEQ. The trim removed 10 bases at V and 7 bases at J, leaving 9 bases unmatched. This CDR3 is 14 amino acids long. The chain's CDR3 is CATRKGQGANEQFF. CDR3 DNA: TGTGCCACCCGGAAAGGACAGGGGGCGAATGAGCAGTTCTTC.

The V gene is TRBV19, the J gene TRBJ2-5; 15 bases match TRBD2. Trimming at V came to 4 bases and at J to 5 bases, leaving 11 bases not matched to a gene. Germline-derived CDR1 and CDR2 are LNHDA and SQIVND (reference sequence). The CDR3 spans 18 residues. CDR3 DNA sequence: TGTGCCAGTAGTAATCCCGGACTAGCGGGAGGGCCAGAGGAGACCCAGTACTTC. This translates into CASSNPGLAGGPEETQYF.

CDR3 coding DNA: TGTGCCAGCAGTGACACAGGGCGCGGCTACACCTTC. Protein sequence: CASSDTGRGYTF. The V and J genes are TRBV2 and TRBJ1-2; the D gene is possibly TRBD1 (6 bases). Trimming took 3 bases from V and 8 from J, leaving 10 bases between them. Germline CDR1 reads SNHLY; CDR2 reads FYNNEI. The CDR3 has 12 residues.

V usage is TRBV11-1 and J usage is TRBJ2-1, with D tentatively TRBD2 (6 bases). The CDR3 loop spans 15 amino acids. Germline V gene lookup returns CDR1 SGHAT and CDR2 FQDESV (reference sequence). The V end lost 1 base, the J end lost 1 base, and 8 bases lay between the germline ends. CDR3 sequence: CASSLGRGSYNEQFF. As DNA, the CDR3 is TGTGCCAGCAGCTTAGGACGGGGGTCCTACAATGAGCAGTTCTTC.

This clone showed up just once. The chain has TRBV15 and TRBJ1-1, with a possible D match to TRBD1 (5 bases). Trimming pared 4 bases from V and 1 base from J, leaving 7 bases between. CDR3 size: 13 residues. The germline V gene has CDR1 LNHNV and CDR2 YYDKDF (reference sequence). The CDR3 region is CATSTGGNTEAFF. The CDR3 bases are TGTGCCACCAGCACGGGGGGGAACACTGAAGCTTTCTTT.